A single sample gave rise to the 22 T cell receptor beta chains below, sequenced in a study of blood T cell repertoires in COVID-19. Sequencing used immunoSEQ multiplex PCR; TCRdb keeps in-frame clones, though not all of them. Among around 390,000 clones listed, approximately 87% were seen once. Input material: PBMCs or T cells enriched from blood (not recorded which). These receptors all stem from a woman in her forties or fifties who had recovered from COVID-19.

The chain recombines TRBV7-2 with TRBJ2-1, with 8 nucleotides matching TRBD2. CDR1 SGHTA and CDR2 FQGNSA come from the germline V gene. V gave up 5 bases and J gave up 4 bases; unmatched junction bases: 4. The CDR3 sequence is 14 residues long. The CDR3 is CASSPSGGYNEQFF. The CDR3 DNA follows: TGTGCCAGCAGCCCCTCGGGGGGGTACAATGAGCAGTTCTTC. Variable domain in full (rest from reference TRBV7-2 and TRBJ2-1): GAGVSQSPSNKVTEKGKDVELRCDPISGHTALYWYRQSLGQGLEFLIYFQGNSAPDKSGLPSDRFSAERTGGSVSTLTIQRTQQEDSAVYLCASSPSGGYNEQFFGPGTRLTVL.

CDR3 nucleotide sequence: TGTGCCAGTAGTATAGATCTTGGACAGGGGGCGCTTGGGGCCAACGTCCTGACTTTC. It translates to CASSIDLGQGALGANVLTF. The chain is built from TRBV19 and TRBJ2-6, with 11 bases fitting TRBD1. CDR3 length equals 19 residues. Germline trimming cut 0 bases from V and 3 bases from J; bases unmatched to any gene: 7. Germline V gene data show CDR1 as LNHDA and CDR2 as SQIVND (reference sequence).

The V gene is TRBV12-3 or TRBV12-4, the J gene TRBJ2-5; D might be TRBD2 (5 bases). The CDR3 runs 11 residues. V was clipped by 5 bases and J by 9 bases, with 10 bases between them. Here the CDR3 DNA reads TGTGCCAGCAGTGTTAAGAGGGCCCAGTACTTC. As protein: CASSVKRAQYF.

The chain employs TRBV5-1 and TRBJ2-2; D may be TRBD2 (6 bases). Germline CDR1 and CDR2: SGHRS and YFSETQ. The CDR3 sequence is 16 residues long. The V end lost 2 bases, the J end lost 3 bases, and 14 bases lay between the germline ends. The CDR3 protein is CASSLGNSGYTGELFF. Written as DNA, the CDR3 is TGCGCCAGCAGCTTAGGAAATAGCGGATACACCGGGGAGCTGTTTTTT. The variable domain in full, completed from reference TRBV5-1 and TRBJ2-2, reads KAGVTQTPRYLIKTRGQQVTLSCSPISGHRSVSWYQQTPGQGLQFLFEYFSETQRNKGNFPGRFSGRQFSNSRSEMNVSTLELGDSALYLCASSLGNSGYTGELFFGEGSRLTVL.

This clone was picked up one time. The chain employs TRBV6-5 and TRBJ2-5; 11 positions match TRBD2. Germline V gives CDR1 MNHEY, CDR2 SVGAGI. The ends lost 6 bases at V and 5 bases at J; junction bases unmatched: 8. The CDR3 runs 15 residues. The CDR3 DNA sequence: TGTGCCAGCAGAATTAGCGGGGGGGCGTTGGAGACCCAGTACTTC. Translated: CASRISGGALETQYF.

This chain joins TRBV7-6 and TRBJ2-7; 10 bases fit TRBD1. This CDR3 has 15 residues. Germline CDR1 reads SGHVS; CDR2 reads FNYEAQ. Trimming took 5 bases from V and 1 from J; bases not matched to a gene: 5. The CDR3 reads CASSPWGQGSYEQYF. The CDR3 bases are TGTGCCAGCAGCCCTTGGGGACAGGGGTCCTACGAGCAGTACTTC.

This chain links TRBV27 with TRBJ1-1, with D maybe TRBD1 (5 bases). The CDR3 has 16 residues. Germline CDR1 is MNHEY and CDR2 is SMNVEV (reference sequence). V was trimmed by 7 bases and J by 6 bases, leaving 24 bases between them. The CDR3 bases are TGTGCCAGCACCTTCGGCAGGCCGGGGGGTCCGGCTGAAGCTTTCTTT. Translated: CASTFGRPGGPAEAFF.

The chain links TRBV11-3 to TRBJ2-7; TRBD1 matches 7 bases. V lost 4 bases to trimming and J lost 4 bases; unmatched junction nucleotides: 4. The CDR3 is 13 amino acids. The germline gives CDR1 SGHNT, CDR2 YENEEA. CDR3 nucleotide sequence: TGTGCCAGCAGCTGGGCAGGGGGATACGAGCAGTACTTC. It encodes CASSWAGGYEQYF.

The chain carries TRBV28 and TRBJ1-1; 7 nucleotides align to TRBD1. Germline V gene lookup returns CDR1 MDHEN and CDR2 SYDVKM. Trimming took 5 bases from V and 0 from J; bases not matched to a gene: 12. The CDR3 consists of 17 residues. DNA for the CDR3: TGTGCCAGCAGTCTACGCCGGACAGGTCAAATGAACACTGAAGCTTTCTTT. It specifies CASSLRRTGQMNTEAFF.

The chain employs TRBV27 and TRBJ1-3; D is unclear. The length of the CDR3 is 16 residues. The ends were cut back, 4 bases at V and 3 bases at J, with 16 bases in the middle. In germline, CDR1 is MNHEY, CDR2 SMNVEV (reference sequence). The CDR3 loop is CASSSIGALSGNTIYF. CDR3 coding DNA: TGTGCCAGCAGTTCGATTGGAGCTCTTAGTGGAAACACCATATATTTT.

CDR3 in DNA: TGTGCCAGTAGTATAAAAGGGGTCGGAAACACCATATATTTT. Encoded protein: CASSIKGVGNTIYF. The V call is TRBV19, the J call TRBJ1-3; tentative D call: TRBD1 (5 bases). Germline values: CDR1 LNHDA, CDR2 SQIVND (reference sequence). CDR3 length: 14 residues. The V and J ends lost 2 bases and 4 bases respectively, with 9 bases between them.

J is TRBJ2-7 and V is TRBV28, with 7 bases aligning to TRBD2. Germline V CDR1 and CDR2: MDHEN, SYDVKM. CDR3 length equals 14 residues. The V gene end was trimmed by 6 bases and the J gene end by 0 bases; junction bases not matched to a gene: 5. CDR3 sequence reads: CASSPGTISYEQYF. CDR3 in DNA: TGTGCCAGCAGCCCAGGGACTATCTCCTACGAGCAGTACTTC. The full variable domain, in which reference TRBV28 and TRBJ2-7 provide the parts outside the CDR3, is DVKVTQSSRYLVKRTGEKVFLECVQDMDHENMFWYRQDPGLGLRLIYFSYDVKMKEKGDIPEGYSVSREKKERFSLILESASTNQTSMYLCASSPGTISYEQYFGPGTRLTVT.

The chain combines TRBV18 with TRBJ2-1; 9 nucleotides line up with TRBD1. The J segment lost 4 bases and the V segment lost 5 bases, leaving 6 bases of the junction unmatched. Per germline, CDR1 KGHSH and CDR2 LQKENI. The CDR3 loop spans 15 amino acids. CDR3 region: CASSVGQGSYNEQFF. The CDR3 DNA reads as TGTGCCAGCTCAGTTGGACAGGGGTCGTACAATGAGCAGTTCTTC. The complete variable domain, with remaining parts taken from reference TRBV18 and TRBJ2-1, reads NAGVMQNPRHLVRRRGQEARLRCSPMKGHSHVYWYRQLPEEGLKFMVYLQKENIIDESGMPKERFSAEFPKEGPSILRIQQVVRGDSAAYFCASSVGQGSYNEQFFGPGTRLTVL.

V and J are TRBV11-2 and TRBJ2-3; 7 nucleotides line up with TRBD2. The CDR3 totals 14 residues. CDR1 is SGHAT, CDR2 FQNNGV, per germline. Losses at the gene ends were 3 bases for V and 1 base for J; bases not matched to a gene: 1. Written as DNA, the CDR3 is TGTGCCAGCAGCTTCCGGGGGGGCACAGATACGCAGTATTTT. This codes for CASSFRGGTDTQYF. Looking up the rest from reference TRBV11-2 and TRBJ2-3 gives the full variable domain: EAGVAQSPRYKIIEKRQSVAFWCNPISGHATLYWYQQILGQGPKLLIQFQNNGVVDDSQLPKDRFSAERLKGVDSTLKIQPAKLEDSAVYLCASSFRGGTDTQYFGPGTRLTVL.

V and J are TRBV6-1 and TRBJ1-6, with D uncertain. CDR3 size: 15 residues. CDR1 MNHNS and CDR2 SASEGT come from the germline V gene. V lost 2 bases, J lost 10 bases, and 15 bases lay in between. The CDR3 loop is CASSERRESWSPLHF. The DNA of the CDR3 is TGTGCCAGCAGTGAACGGAGGGAGTCATGGTCACCCCTCCACTTT.

The genes are TRBV5-1 and TRBJ1-1; D ambiguous. The V gene's germline CDR1 is SGHRS and CDR2 YFSETQ. The CDR3 totals 14 residues. Trimming removed 4 bases from V and 4 bases from J, with 14 bases in between. CDR3 in amino acids: CASSGFVRGTEAFF. The CDR3 DNA reads TGCGCCAGCAGCGGATTTGTACGGGGCACTGAAGCTTTCTTT.

This sequence joins TRBV11-3 and TRBJ2-7, with a tentative D call TRBD2 (5 bases). Germline lookup yields CDR1 SGHNT and CDR2 YENEEA. This CDR3 comprises 15 residues. Trimming shortened V by 1 base and J by 2 bases, and 12 bases separated the two germline ends. In DNA form, the CDR3 reads TGTGCCAGCAGCTTAGGGGCGGGTTTGGCCTACGAGCAGTACTTC. Its protein product is CASSLGAGLAYEQYF.

The chain combines TRBV28 with TRBJ1-5; no clear D. This CDR3 has 13 residues. Germline assignment: CDR1 MDHEN and CDR2 SYDVKM. V gave up 6 bases and J gave up 4 bases, with 10 bases separating them. CDR3 sequence (DNA): TGTGCCAGCAGCCCGGGGAGAAATCAGCCCCAGCATTTT. Translating gives CASSPGRNQPQHF.

J is TRBJ1-2 and V is TRBV18; 8 nucleotides align to TRBD1. The CDR3 spans 14 residues. Trimming took 6 bases from V and 4 from J; bases not matched to a gene: 7. CDR1 is KGHSH, CDR2 LQKENI, per germline. This CDR3 reads CASSPGQALYGYTF. For the CDR3, the DNA is TGTGCCAGCTCCCCGGGACAGGCCCTCTATGGCTACACCTTC.

Only one count was recorded for this clone. The chain links TRBV15 to TRBJ2-7, with D hard to call. Per germline, CDR1 LNHNV and CDR2 YYDKDF (reference sequence). The CDR3 has 13 residues. V gave up 0 bases and J gave up 6 bases, with 9 bases separating them. The CDR3 DNA is TGTGCCACCAGCAGAGACGAGGCGCGCGAGCAGTACTTC. Protein product: CATSRDEAREQYF.

The gene calls are TRBV2 and TRBJ2-7, with 8 bases matching TRBD1. With 7 bases clipped from V and 0 bases from J, the junction kept 17 bases outside the gene matches. There are 18 residues in the CDR3. Germline V lookup: CDR1 SNHLY, CDR2 FYNNEI. The CDR3: CASTLTSGQGGFSYEQYF. CDR3 in DNA: TGTGCCAGCACCCTGACGTCAGGACAGGGTGGATTCTCCTACGAGCAGTACTTC.

This clone was recorded once. The chain is built from TRBV27 and TRBJ1-3; a weak D match, TRBD1 (6 bases). V lost 8 bases and J lost 4, with 18 bases in between. CDR3 length: 15 residues. Germline V CDR1 and CDR2: MNHEY, SMNVEV (reference sequence). The CDR3 nucleotides are TGTGCCAGCCAGGGAGGGGGGACACGAGGAAACACCATATATTTT. Translating it yields CASQGGGTRGNTIYF.